These 8 T cell receptor beta chains share one sample of origin, sequenced in a study of shared clonotypes between healthy human individuals. Clones were sequenced by immunoSEQ multiplex PCR, and TCRdb holds only the in-frame ones, with some missing. The data contain approximately 2.5 million clones, approximately 93% of them singletons. The sequenced material came from naive CD4+ T cells from PBMCs. Subset here: CD45RA+ positively selected. Receptor source: a young man in good health. Some clones in this sample may be carry-over from other donors' samples.

Remarks on this clone: The identical CDR3 is also encoded by other nucleotide sequences in the sample. The chain couples TRBV5-4 to TRBJ2-1; the match to TRBD2 covers 13 bases. The CDR3 extends over 17 amino acids. Germline V gene data show CDR1 as SGHNT and CDR2 as YYREEE (reference sequence). V dropped 3 bases and J dropped 1; count of bases not matched to a gene: 4. For the CDR3, the DNA is TGTGCCAGCAGCTCCCGGACTAGCGGGAGTTCCTACAATGAGCAGTTCTTC. As protein: CASSSRTSGSSYNEQFF.

The chain combines TRBV6-1 with TRBJ2-7; no clear D. The CDR3 has 11 amino acids. Trimming removed 10 bases at V and 6 bases at J, with 13 bases between. Per the germline V gene, CDR1 is MNHNS and CDR2 is SASEGT. The CDR3 is CAIVSIREQYF. CDR3 nucleotide sequence: TGTGCCATCGTGTCTATCCGCGAGCAGTACTTC.

This chain joins TRBV4-2 and TRBJ1-4, with unresolved D. Germline loops: CDR1 LGHNA, CDR2 YNFKEQ. V was trimmed by 1 base and J by 7 bases, leaving 13 bases between them. The CDR3 is 15 residues long. The CDR3 here is CASSQVILPGEKLFF. The CDR3 coding sequence is TGTGCCAGCAGCCAAGTCATCCTCCCTGGTGAAAAACTGTTTTTT.

The chain couples TRBV28 to TRBJ2-4; D gene ambiguous. V was cut by 1 base and J by 9 bases, with 10 bases left in between. From germline, CDR1 is MDHEN and CDR2 SYDVKM. The CDR3 spans 13 residues. As DNA, the CDR3 is TGTGCCAGCAGTTTATCGGACCGGAGCATTCAGTACTTC. It specifies CASSLSDRSIQYF. Full variable domain (outside the CDR3, taken from reference TRBV28 and TRBJ2-4): DVKVTQSSRYLVKRTGEKVFLECVQDMDHENMFWYRQDPGLGLRLIYFSYDVKMKEKGDIPEGYSVSREKKERFSLILESASTNQTSMYLCASSLSDRSIQYFGAGTRLSVL.

Comments on this clone: The same CDR3 can be traced to other DNA sequences in this sample. The rearrangement joins TRBV5-1 to TRBJ2-2; possibly TRBD1 for D (6 bases). V was clipped by 5 bases and J by 2 bases, with 13 bases between them. This CDR3 comprises 15 residues. Looked up from germline, CDR1 is SGHRS and CDR2 is YFSETQ. CDR3 region: CASSLGGLNTGELFF. The CDR3, as DNA: TGCGCCAGCAGTTTAGGGGGTCTCAACACCGGGGAGCTGTTTTTT.

The chain combines TRBV4-1 with TRBJ2-1, with D possibly called TRBD1 or TRBD2 (5 bases each). Germline-derived CDR1 and CDR2 are MGHRA and YSYEKL. V lost 4 bases and J lost 0, with 13 bases in between. The CDR3 consists of 16 residues. The CDR3 DNA follows: TGCGCCAGCAGCCGGATCACAGGAGGCTCCTACAATGAGCAGTTCTTC. Protein product: CASSRITGGSYNEQFF.

The chain joins TRBV7-7 to TRBJ2-5, with TRBD2 identical over 8 bases. Looked up from germline, CDR1 is SSHAT and CDR2 is FNYEAQ (reference sequence). The CDR3 is 14 residues long. Losses at the gene ends were 5 bases for V and 4 bases for J; bases not matched to a gene: 6. The CDR3 is CASSRTAGGETQYF. The CDR3, as DNA: TGTGCCAGCAGCAGAACGGCGGGAGGAGAGACCCAGTACTTC.

The chain combines TRBV7-9 with TRBJ2-2; TRBD1 is a possible D gene (6 bases). The V end was cut by 4 bases, the J end by 6 bases, with 15 bases between. The germline V gene has CDR1 SEHNR and CDR2 FQNEAQ (reference sequence). The CDR3 consists of 15 residues. This CDR3 reads CASSSDRRTAGELFF. The CDR3 DNA sequence: TGTGCCAGCAGCTCGGACAGACGAACGGCCGGGGAGCTGTTTTTT. The full variable domain, with the rest looked up from reference TRBV7-9 and TRBJ2-2, is DTGVSQNPRHKITKRGQNVTFRCDPISEHNRLYWYRQTLGQGPEFLTYFQNEAQLEKSRLLSDRFSAERPKGSFSTLEIQRTEQGDSAMYLCASSSDRRTAGELFFGEGSRLTVL.